A selection of T cell receptor beta chains follows, all from one sample in a study of blood T cell repertoires in COVID-19. The repertoire was sequenced with immunoSEQ multiplex PCR; TCRdb's copy has only in-frame clones and lacks some. The data contain approximately 93,000 clones, 60% to 85% of them singletons. The sample was peripheral blood. The receptor source for this set is a woman older than 75 with acute or convalescent COVID-19. The conserved cysteine and the conserved F or W are not part of the CDR3 here.

J: TRBJ1-6
V: TRBV9
CDR3: ASSVAPDRGDSPLH

J: TRBJ1-6
V: TRBV6-2/TRBV6-3
CDR3: ASSYPRDRSSYNSPLH

J: TRBJ1-1
V: TRBV9
CDR3: ASGRTGNTEAF

J: TRBJ1-6
V: TRBV11-3
CDR3: ASSARTSYNSPLH

J: TRBJ1-5
V: TRBV28
CDR3: ASRSSGEQPQH

J: TRBJ2-7
V: TRBV4-2
CDR3: ASSLLGTGGDEQY

J: TRBJ1-3
V: TRBV7-9
CDR3: ASSLWDRAFHSSGNTIY

J: TRBJ1-2
V: TRBV2
CDR3: ASSERGLPGYT

J: TRBJ1-2
V: TRBV7-8
CDR3: ASSLGTTLRDGYT

J: TRBJ2-3
V: TRBV29-1
CDR3: SVVRDSRVPADTQY

J: TRBJ2-5
V: TRBV30
CDR3: AWSHQDRRETQY

J: TRBJ2-3
V: TRBV5-1
CDR3: ASLSGTSGVRGTDTQY

J: TRBJ2-2
V: TRBV6-5
CDR3: ASRRGTNTGELF

J: TRBJ2-1
V: TRBV6-5
CDR3: ASTLNGQSYNEQF

J: TRBJ2-1
V: TRBV11-3
CDR3: ASSSQSGRQF

J: TRBJ2-2
V: TRBV7-6
CDR3: ASSLRPGDTGELF

J: TRBJ2-2
V: TRBV5-1
CDR3: ASRPTGDTGELF

J: TRBJ2-5
V: TRBV9
CDR3: ASSVGLHSQETQY

J: TRBJ1-2
V: TRBV7-2
CDR3: ASSTGQGAGGYT

J: TRBJ2-7
V: TRBV7-2
CDR3: ASSKKLAGGAYEQY

J: TRBJ2-7
V: TRBV18
CDR3: ASSLSGAPYEQY

J: TRBJ1-3
V: TRBV7-8
CDR3: ASSLSPQSHSGNTIY

J: TRBJ2-1
V: TRBV30
CDR3: AWDPNGDNEQF

J: TRBJ1-1
V: TRBV19
CDR3: ASLQGRTNTEAF